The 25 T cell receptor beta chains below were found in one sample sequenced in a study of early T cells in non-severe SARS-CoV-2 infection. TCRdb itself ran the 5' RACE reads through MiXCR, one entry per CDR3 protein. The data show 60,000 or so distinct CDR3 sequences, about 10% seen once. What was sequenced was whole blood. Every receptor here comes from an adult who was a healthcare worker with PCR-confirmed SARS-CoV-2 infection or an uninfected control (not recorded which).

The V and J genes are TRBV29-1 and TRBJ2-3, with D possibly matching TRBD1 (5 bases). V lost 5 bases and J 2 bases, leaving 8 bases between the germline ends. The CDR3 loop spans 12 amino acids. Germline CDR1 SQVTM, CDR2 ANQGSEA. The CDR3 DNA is TGCAGCGTTCTACAGGTCACAGATACGCAGTATTTT. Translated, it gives CSVLQVTDTQYF.

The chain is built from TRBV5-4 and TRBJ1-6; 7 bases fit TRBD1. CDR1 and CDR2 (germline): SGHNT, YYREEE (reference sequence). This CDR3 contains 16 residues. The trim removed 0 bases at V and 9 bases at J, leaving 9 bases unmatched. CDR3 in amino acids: CASSLEGGGRGSPLHF. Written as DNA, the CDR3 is TGTGCCAGCAGCTTGGAAGGGGGCGGACGGGGTTCACCCCTCCACTTT.

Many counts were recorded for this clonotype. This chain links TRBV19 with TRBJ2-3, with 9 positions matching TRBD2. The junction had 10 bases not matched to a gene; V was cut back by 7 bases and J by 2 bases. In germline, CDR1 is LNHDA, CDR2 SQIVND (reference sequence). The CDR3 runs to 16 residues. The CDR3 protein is CASTPLSGGNTDTQYF. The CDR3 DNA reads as TGTGCCAGTACCCCGCTCAGCGGGGGGAACACAGATACGCAGTATTTT.

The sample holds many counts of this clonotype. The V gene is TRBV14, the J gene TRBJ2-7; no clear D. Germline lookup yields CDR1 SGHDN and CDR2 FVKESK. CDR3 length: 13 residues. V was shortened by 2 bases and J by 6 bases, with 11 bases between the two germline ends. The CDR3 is CASSQNRVGEQYF. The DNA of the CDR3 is TGTGCCAGCAGCCAAAATCGGGTAGGCGAGCAGTACTTC.

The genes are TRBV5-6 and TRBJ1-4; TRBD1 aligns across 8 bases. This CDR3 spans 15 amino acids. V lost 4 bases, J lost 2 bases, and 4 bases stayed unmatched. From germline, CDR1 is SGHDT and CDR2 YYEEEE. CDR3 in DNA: TGTGCCAGCAGCGCAGGGGGCCGGACTAATGAAAAACTGTTTTTT. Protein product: CASSAGGRTNEKLFF. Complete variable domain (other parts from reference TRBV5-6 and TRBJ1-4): DAGVTQSPTHLIKTRGQQVTLRCSPKSGHDTVSWYQQALGQGPQFIFQYYEEEERQRGNFPDRFSGHQFPNYSSELNVNALLLGDSALYLCASSAGGRTNEKLFFGSGTQLSVL.

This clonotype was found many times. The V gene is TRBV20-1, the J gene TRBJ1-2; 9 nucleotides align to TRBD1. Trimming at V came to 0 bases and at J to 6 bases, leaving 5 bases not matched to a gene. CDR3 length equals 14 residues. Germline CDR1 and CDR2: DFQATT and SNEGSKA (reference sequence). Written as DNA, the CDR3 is TGCAGTGCTAGAGAGAGGACAGGGGATCATGGCTACACCTTC. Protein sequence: CSARERTGDHGYTF.

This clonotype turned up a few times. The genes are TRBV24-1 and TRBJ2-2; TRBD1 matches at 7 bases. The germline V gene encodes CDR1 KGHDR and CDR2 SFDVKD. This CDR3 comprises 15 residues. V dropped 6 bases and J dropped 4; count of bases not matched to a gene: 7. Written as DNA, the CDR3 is TGTGCCACCAGTAGTCCGACAGGGCCCACCGGGGAGCTGTTTTTT. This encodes CATSSPTGPTGELFF.

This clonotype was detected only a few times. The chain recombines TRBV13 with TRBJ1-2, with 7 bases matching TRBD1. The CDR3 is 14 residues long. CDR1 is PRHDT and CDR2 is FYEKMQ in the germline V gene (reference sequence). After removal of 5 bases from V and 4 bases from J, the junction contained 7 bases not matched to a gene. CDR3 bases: TGTGCCAGCAGCCTAGCCGACAGGGCCTATGGCTACACCTTC. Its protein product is CASSLADRAYGYTF.

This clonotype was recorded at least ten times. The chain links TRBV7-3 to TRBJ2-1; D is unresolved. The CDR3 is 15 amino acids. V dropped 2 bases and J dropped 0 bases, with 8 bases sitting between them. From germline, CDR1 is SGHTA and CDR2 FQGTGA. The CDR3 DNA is TGTGCCAGCAGCTTAGACGTGAGCTCCTACAATGAGCAGTTCTTC. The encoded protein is CASSLDVSSYNEQFF.

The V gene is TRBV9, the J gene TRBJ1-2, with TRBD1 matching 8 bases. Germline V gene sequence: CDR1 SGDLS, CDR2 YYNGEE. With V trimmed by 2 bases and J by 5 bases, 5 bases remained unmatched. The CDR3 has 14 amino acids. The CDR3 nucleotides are TGTGCCAGCAGCGTGGACCAGGGGGCATATGGCTACACCTTC. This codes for CASSVDQGAYGYTF.

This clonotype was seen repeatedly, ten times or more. As DNA, the CDR3 is TGCGCCAGCAGCTTGTTGACAAACACAGATACGCAGTATTTT. It codes for CASSLLTNTDTQYF. The rearrangement joins TRBV5-1 to TRBJ2-3; the D is unclear. Germline CDR1 and CDR2: SGHRS and YFSETQ. Trimming cost V 1 base and J 2 bases, with 8 bases left between them. This CDR3 comprises 14 residues.

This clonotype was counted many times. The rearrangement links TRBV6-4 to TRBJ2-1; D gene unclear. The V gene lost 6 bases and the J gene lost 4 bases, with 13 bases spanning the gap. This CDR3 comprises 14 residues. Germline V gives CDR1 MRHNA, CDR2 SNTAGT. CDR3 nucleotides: TGTGCCAGCAGGCAGGACGAGGTTTACAATGAGCAGTTCTTC. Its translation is CASRQDEVYNEQFF.

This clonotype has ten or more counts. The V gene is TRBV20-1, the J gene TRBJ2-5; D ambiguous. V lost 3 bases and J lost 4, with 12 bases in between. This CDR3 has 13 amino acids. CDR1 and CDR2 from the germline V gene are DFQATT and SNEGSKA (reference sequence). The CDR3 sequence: CSASRTRRETQYF. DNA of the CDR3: TGCAGTGCTAGTAGGACCCGCCGAGAGACCCAGTACTTC.

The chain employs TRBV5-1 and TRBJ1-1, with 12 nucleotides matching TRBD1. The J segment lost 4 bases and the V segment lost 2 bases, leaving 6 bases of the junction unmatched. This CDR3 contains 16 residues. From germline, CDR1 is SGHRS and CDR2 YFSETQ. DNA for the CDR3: TGCGCCAGCAGCTTCGGGACAGGGGGCATGGGCACTGAAGCTTTCTTT. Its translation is CASSFGTGGMGTEAFF. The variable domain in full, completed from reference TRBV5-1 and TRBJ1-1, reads KAGVTQTPRYLIKTRGQQVTLSCSPISGHRSVSWYQQTPGQGLQFLFEYFSETQRNKGNFPGRFSGRQFSNSRSEMNVSTLELGDSALYLCASSFGTGGMGTEAFFGQGTRLTVV.

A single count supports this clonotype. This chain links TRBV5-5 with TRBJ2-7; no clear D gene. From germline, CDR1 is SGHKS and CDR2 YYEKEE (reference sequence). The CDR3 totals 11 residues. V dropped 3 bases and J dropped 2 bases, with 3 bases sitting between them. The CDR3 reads CASSSPYEQYF. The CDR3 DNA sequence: TGTGCCAGCAGCTCGCCCTACGAGCAGTACTTC.

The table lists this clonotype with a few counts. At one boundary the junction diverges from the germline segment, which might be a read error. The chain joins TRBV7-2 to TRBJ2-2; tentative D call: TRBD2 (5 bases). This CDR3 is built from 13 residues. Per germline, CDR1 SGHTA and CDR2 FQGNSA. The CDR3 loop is CVSSLERTGELFF. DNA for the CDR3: TGTGTCAGCAGCTTAGAGCGGACCGGGGAGCTGTTTTTT.

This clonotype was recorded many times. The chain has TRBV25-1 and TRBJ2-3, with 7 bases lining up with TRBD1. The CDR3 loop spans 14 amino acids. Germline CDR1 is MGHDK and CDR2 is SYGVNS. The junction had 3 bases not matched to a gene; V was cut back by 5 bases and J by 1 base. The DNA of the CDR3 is TGTGCCAGCAGTCCAGGGGGACGCACAGATACGCAGTATTTT. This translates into CASSPGGRTDTQYF.

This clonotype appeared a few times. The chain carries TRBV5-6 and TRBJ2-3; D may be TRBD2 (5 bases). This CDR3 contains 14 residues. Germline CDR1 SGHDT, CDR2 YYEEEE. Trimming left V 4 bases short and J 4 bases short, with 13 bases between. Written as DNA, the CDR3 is TGTGCCAGCAGCATAACCCCACTAGCAGATACGCAGTATTTT. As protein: CASSITPLADTQYF.

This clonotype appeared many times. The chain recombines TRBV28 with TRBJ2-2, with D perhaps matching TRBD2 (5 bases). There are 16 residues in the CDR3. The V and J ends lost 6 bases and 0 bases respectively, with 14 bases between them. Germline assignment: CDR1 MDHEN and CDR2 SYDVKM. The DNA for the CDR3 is TGTGCCAGCAGGGTGGAGGCAGCTACGAACACCGGGGAGCTGTTTTTT. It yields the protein CASRVEAATNTGELFF.

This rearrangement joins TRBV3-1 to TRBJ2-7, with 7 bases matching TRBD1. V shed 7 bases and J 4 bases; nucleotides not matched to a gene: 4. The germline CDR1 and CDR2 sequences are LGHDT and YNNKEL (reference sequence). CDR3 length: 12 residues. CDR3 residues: CASNNRGYEQYF. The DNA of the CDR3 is TGTGCCAGCAACAACAGGGGTTACGAGCAGTACTTC.

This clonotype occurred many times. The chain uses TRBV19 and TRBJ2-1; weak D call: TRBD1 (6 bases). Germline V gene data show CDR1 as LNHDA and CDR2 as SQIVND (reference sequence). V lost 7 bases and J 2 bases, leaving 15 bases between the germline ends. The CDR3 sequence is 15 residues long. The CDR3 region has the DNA TGTGCCAGTACGGTCGAGGGGGAGCCCTACAATGAGCAGTTCTTC. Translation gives CASTVEGEPYNEQFF.

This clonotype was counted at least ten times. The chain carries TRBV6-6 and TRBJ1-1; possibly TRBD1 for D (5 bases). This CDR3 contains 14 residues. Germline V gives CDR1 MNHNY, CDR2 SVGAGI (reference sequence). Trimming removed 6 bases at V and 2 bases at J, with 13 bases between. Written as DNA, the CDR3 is TGTGCCAGCAGGGTAGAGAGGGGTAACACTGAAGCTTTCTTT. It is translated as CASRVERGNTEAFF.

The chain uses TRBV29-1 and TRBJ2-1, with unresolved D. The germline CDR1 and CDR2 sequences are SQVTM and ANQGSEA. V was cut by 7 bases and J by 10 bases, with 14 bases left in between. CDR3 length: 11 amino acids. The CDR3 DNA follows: TGCAGCGGTGGTATGGTCAAGGAGCAGTTCTTC. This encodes CSGGMVKEQFF.

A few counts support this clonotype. The CDR3 region has the DNA TGTGCCAGCAGGGCGACAGGGGGCTCGTTTCGGCAGTACTTC. Residues: CASRATGGSFRQYF. The rearrangement joins TRBV12-3 or TRBV12-4 to TRBJ2-7, with 10 bases aligning to TRBD1. V trimming: 6 bases; J trimming: 9 bases; junction bases outside the gene matches: 11. This CDR3 is 14 amino acids long.

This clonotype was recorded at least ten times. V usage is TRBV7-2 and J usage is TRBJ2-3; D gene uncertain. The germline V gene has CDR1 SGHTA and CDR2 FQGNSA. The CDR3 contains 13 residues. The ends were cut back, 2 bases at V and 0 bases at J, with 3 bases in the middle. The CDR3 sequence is CASSLQSTDTQYF. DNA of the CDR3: TGTGCCAGCAGCTTACAGAGCACAGATACGCAGTATTTT.